This entry lists 8 T cell receptor beta chains sequenced from one sample in a study of cytomegalovirus exposure and HLA in healthy donors. Primers included in the PCR were 60 Vbeta and 13 Jbeta primers. Data came from immunoSEQ multiplex PCR; TCRdb stores just in-frame clones and leaves some out. The sample yields some 160,000 clones, approximately 88% seen once. Sequencing was performed on PBMCs. Source of these receptors: a young woman in good health and CMV-seronegative.

J is TRBJ2-1 and V is TRBV5-1; 7 bases agree with TRBD2. The CDR3 sequence is 16 residues long. Germline loops: CDR1 SGHRS, CDR2 YFSETQ. Losses at the gene ends were 4 bases for V and 0 bases for J; bases not matched to a gene: 7. The CDR3 sequence is CASSKLAPTSYNEQFF. CDR3 in DNA: TGCGCCAGCAGCAAACTAGCGCCTACCTCCTACAATGAGCAGTTCTTC. The whole variable domain, remainder taken from reference TRBV5-1 and TRBJ2-1, is KAGVTQTPRYLIKTRGQQVTLSCSPISGHRSVSWYQQTPGQGLQFLFEYFSETQRNKGNFPGRFSGRQFSNSRSEMNVSTLELGDSALYLCASSKLAPTSYNEQFFGPGTRLTVL.

This chain uses TRBV30 with TRBJ1-1; the D is unclear. The germline V gene has CDR1 GTSNPN and CDR2 SVGIG (reference sequence). The ends were cut back, 2 bases at V and 0 bases at J, with 4 bases in the middle. CDR3 length equals 12 residues. The CDR3 bases are TGTGCCTGGAGTCGAGTGAACACTGAAGCTTTCTTT. Encoded protein: CAWSRVNTEAFF.

The rearrangement links TRBV29-1 to TRBJ1-5; 9 nucleotides agree with TRBD1. The CDR3 has 15 residues. Trimming at V came to 5 bases and at J to 1 base, leaving 6 bases not matched to a gene. The germline V gene has CDR1 SQVTM and CDR2 ANQGSEA. The chain's CDR3 is CSVKVGQGSNQPQHF. As DNA, the CDR3 is TGCAGCGTTAAGGTAGGACAGGGGAGCAATCAGCCCCAGCATTTT.

The chain links TRBV5-1 to TRBJ2-3; a weak D match, TRBD1 (5 bases). CDR1 is SGHRS and CDR2 is YFSETQ in the germline V gene. The V end lost 0 bases, the J end lost 1 base, and 6 bases lay between the germline ends. This CDR3 comprises 14 residues. This chain's CDR3 is CASSLGQRTDTQYF. As DNA, the CDR3 is TGCGCCAGCAGCTTGGGACAGCGCACAGATACGCAGTATTTT. Drawing the rest from reference TRBV5-1 and TRBJ2-3, the complete variable domain is KAGVTQTPRYLIKTRGQQVTLSCSPISGHRSVSWYQQTPGQGLQFLFEYFSETQRNKGNFPGRFSGRQFSNSRSEMNVSTLELGDSALYLCASSLGQRTDTQYFGPGTRLTVL.

The genes are TRBV30 and TRBJ2-7, with D possibly being TRBD2 (7 bases). V was cut by 0 bases and J by 4 bases, with 19 bases left in between. CDR3 length: 16 residues. Germline assignment: CDR1 GTSNPN and CDR2 SVGIG (reference sequence). As DNA, the CDR3 is TGTGCCTGGAGTGTTTATCTCCCAGGGGAGGGGTACGAGCAGTACTTC. It is translated as CAWSVYLPGEGYEQYF.

The genes are TRBV20-1 and TRBJ1-1; perhaps TRBD1 as D (5 bases). The CDR3 covers 10 residues. Per the germline V gene, CDR1 is DFQATT and CDR2 is SNEGSKA (reference sequence). Trimming removed 6 bases from V and 4 bases from J, with 6 bases in between. Written as DNA, the CDR3 is TGCAGTGCAGACAGCACTGAAGCTTTCTTT. Protein product: CSADSTEAFF.

This clone was counted a few times. J is TRBJ2-7 and V is TRBV19; D is perhaps TRBD2 (6 bases). The germline V gene encodes CDR1 LNHDA and CDR2 SQIVND (reference sequence). The CDR3 runs 14 residues. V was clipped by 3 bases and J by 2 bases, with 11 bases between them. The CDR3 nucleotides are TGTGCCAGTAGTATCGGTGGGGGGACCTACGAGCAGTACTTC. It codes for CASSIGGGTYEQYF.

V gene TRBV7-9 combines with J gene TRBJ1-6; 7 nucleotides match TRBD1. The junction had 7 bases not matched to a gene; V was cut back by 4 bases and J by 10 bases. The V gene's germline CDR1 is SEHNR and CDR2 FQNEAQ (reference sequence). CDR3 length equals 14 residues. The CDR3 spells CASSSGTAHSPLHF. As DNA, the CDR3 is TGTGCCAGCAGCTCCGGGACAGCTCACTCACCCCTCCACTTT.